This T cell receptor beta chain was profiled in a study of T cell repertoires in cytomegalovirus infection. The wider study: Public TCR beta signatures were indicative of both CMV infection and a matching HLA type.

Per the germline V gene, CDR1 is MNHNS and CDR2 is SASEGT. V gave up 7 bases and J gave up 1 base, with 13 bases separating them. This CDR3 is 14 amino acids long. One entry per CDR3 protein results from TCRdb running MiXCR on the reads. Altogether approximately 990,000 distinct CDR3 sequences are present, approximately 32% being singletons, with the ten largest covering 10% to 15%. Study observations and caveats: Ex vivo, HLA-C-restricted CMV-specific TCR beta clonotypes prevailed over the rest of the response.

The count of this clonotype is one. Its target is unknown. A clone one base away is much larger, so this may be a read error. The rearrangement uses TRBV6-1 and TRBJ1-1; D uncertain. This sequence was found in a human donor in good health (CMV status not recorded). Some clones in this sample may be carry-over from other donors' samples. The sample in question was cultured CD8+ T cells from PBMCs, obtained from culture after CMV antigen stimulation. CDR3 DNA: TGTGCCAGCATTGAGGAGTGGGAGAACACTGAAGCTTTCTTT. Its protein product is CASIEEWENTEAFF.